This T cell receptor beta chain was recorded in a study of blood T cell repertoires in COVID-19. Study processing details: Estimated nucleated cell counts came from reference gene primer amplification. Data came from immunoSEQ multiplex PCR; TCRdb stores just in-frame clones and leaves some out. The V and J calls and clone size are taken from that table; D and trimming were inferred from the DNA. The table records about 80,000 clones, 84% of them present only once. CDR1 and CDR2 from the germline V gene are ENHRY and SYGVKD. This CDR3 contains 15 residues. The germline V and J ends were trimmed by 3 bases and 4 bases, with 15 bases remaining between them.

This chain joins TRBV10-3 and TRBJ1-2; no firm D call. The TCR was taken from a human donor in a cohort sampled during active COVID-19. Material: peripheral blood. The CDR3 region has the DNA TGTGCCATCAGTGAACTTCGGGTTGCCTCCTATGGCTACACCTTC. Its translation is CAISELRVASYGYTF.